One and the same sample provided the 24 T cell receptor beta chains below, sequenced in a study of cytomegalovirus exposure and HLA in healthy donors. Method: immunoSEQ multiplex PCR; TCRdb's copy keeps in-frame clones and lacks some. The sample carries approximately 140,000 clones, roughly four fifths recorded once. Sequenced material: PBMCs. The receptors come from a woman aged 25 to 39 in good health and CMV-seronegative.

This chain links TRBV19 with TRBJ2-5; tentatively, D is TRBD2 (7 bases). Germline V gives CDR1 LNHDA, CDR2 SQIVND (reference sequence). Trimming took 5 bases from V and 3 from J, leaving 19 bases between them. The CDR3 runs 16 residues. The CDR3 coding sequence is TGTGCCAGTAGTGATAGGGGGGGACTGAAGGAAGAGACCCAGTACTTC. Translating gives CASSDRGGLKEETQYF. Full variable domain (missing parts from reference TRBV19 and TRBJ2-5): DGGITQSPKYLFRKEGQNVTLSCEQNLNHDAMYWYRQDPGQGLRLIYYSQIVNDFQKGDIAEGYSVSREKKESFPLTVTSAQKNPTAFYLCASSDRGGLKEETQYFGPGTRLLVL.

This chain connects TRBV5-4 to TRBJ1-2; D is perhaps TRBD1 (6 bases). CDR1 is SGHNT and CDR2 is YYREEE in the germline V gene (reference sequence). The length of the CDR3 is 14 residues. The V and J ends lost 7 bases and 1 base respectively, with 14 bases between them. CDR3 DNA sequence: TGTGCCAGCTTCCGGACAGAGCTTAACTATGGCTACACCTTC. This sequence encodes CASFRTELNYGYTF. The full variable domain, rest sourced from reference TRBV5-4 and TRBJ1-2, is ETGVTQSPTHLIKTRGQQVTLRCSSQSGHNTVSWYQQALGQGPQFIFQYYREEENGRGNFPPRFSGLQFPNYSSELNVNALELDDSALYLCASFRTELNYGYTFGSGTRLTVV.

The V and J genes are TRBV7-3 and TRBJ2-7; D perhaps matches TRBD2 (6 bases). Germline loops: CDR1 SGHTA, CDR2 FQGTGA. The V end was cut by 1 base, the J end by 7 bases, with 14 bases between. The CDR3 loop spans 14 amino acids. CDR3 DNA: TGTGCCAGCAGCTTAAGCCCGGGGGTAGGGGAGCAGTACTTC. It encodes CASSLSPGVGEQYF.

The chain uses TRBV11-3 and TRBJ2-2; 7 bases line up with TRBD2. Germline V lookup: CDR1 SGHNT, CDR2 YENEEA. Trimming removed 0 bases from V and 3 bases from J; junction bases left unmatched: 1. CDR3 length: 15 residues. The CDR3 protein is CASSLDGGDTGELFF. CDR3 coding DNA: TGTGCCAGCAGCTTAGATGGGGGGGACACCGGGGAGCTGTTTTTT.

V usage is TRBV2 and J usage is TRBJ2-1; TRBD2 agrees at 11 bases. Germline CDR1 SNHLY, CDR2 FYNNEI. The CDR3 has 20 amino acids. V was pared by 4 bases and J by 0 bases, with 14 bases of the junction left unmatched. CDR3 loop: CASSASTSGARYSSYNEQFF. The DNA of the CDR3 is TGTGCCAGCAGTGCCTCGACTAGCGGGGCCCGATACAGCTCCTACAATGAGCAGTTCTTC.

The chain combines TRBV4-2 with TRBJ2-3; D is possibly TRBD2 (6 bases). CDR3 length equals 15 residues. CDR1 is LGHNA, CDR2 YNFKEQ, per germline. V was clipped by 0 bases and J by 6 bases, with 13 bases between them. The DNA of the CDR3 is TGTGCCAGCAGCCAAGAACTAGCAGGTTCGGATACGCAGTATTTT. The encoded protein is CASSQELAGSDTQYF.

The V gene is TRBV18, the J gene TRBJ1-2; unclear D gene. V lost 3 bases and J lost 7, with 12 bases in between. Germline loops: CDR1 KGHSH, CDR2 LQKENI. This CDR3 is built from 13 residues. CDR3 DNA: TGTGCCAGCTCACCGTCGGAGGGTAGTGGCTACACCTTC. Amino acids: CASSPSEGSGYTF.

This clone was recorded only once. V and J are TRBV2 and TRBJ2-3; 9 bases match TRBD2. The CDR3 has 15 residues. Losses at the gene ends were 7 bases for V and 6 bases for J; bases not matched to a gene: 11. Germline CDR1 and CDR2: SNHLY and FYNNEI. CDR3 protein: CASKPAGGGVDTQYF. The DNA of the CDR3 is TGTGCCAGCAAGCCAGCGGGGGGAGGAGTCGATACGCAGTATTTT.

The V gene is TRBV19, the J gene TRBJ1-2; unclear D gene. Germline V CDR1 and CDR2: LNHDA, SQIVND (reference sequence). The CDR3 loop spans 13 amino acids. V shed 3 bases and J shed 0 bases, with 5 bases lying between them. This CDR3 reads CASSIQSNYGYTF. CDR3 DNA: TGTGCCAGTAGTATCCAGTCTAACTATGGCTACACCTTC.

This clone was detected only once. J is TRBJ1-3 and V is TRBV18; TRBD1 aligns across 7 bases. The CDR3 covers 15 residues. V was clipped by 6 bases and J by 0 bases; unmatched bases: 5. CDR1 KGHSH and CDR2 LQKENI come from the germline V gene. CDR3 coding DNA: TGTGCCAGCTCGGGACAGCTCATCTCTGGAAACACCATATATTTT. Encoded protein: CASSGQLISGNTIYF.

The V gene is TRBV28, the J gene TRBJ2-7, with 12 bases matching TRBD2. The CDR3 covers 16 residues. V lost 6 bases and J lost 5; bases outside the gene matches: 11. Germline V gene data show CDR1 as MDHEN and CDR2 as SYDVKM. CDR3 nucleotides: TGTGCCAGCAGCCCACGTGCTAGCGGGGGGGCGGACGAGCAGTACTTC. As protein: CASSPRASGGADEQYF.

The chain uses TRBV5-1 and TRBJ2-4, with TRBD2 as a possible D gene (6 bases). Trimming took off 0 bases at V and 6 bases at J, with 10 bases between the two ends. The germline V gene has CDR1 SGHRS and CDR2 YFSETQ. The CDR3 extends over 14 amino acids. The CDR3 DNA reads as TGCGCCAGCAGCTTGGATCAGGGAGGAAACATTCAGTACTTC. Residues: CASSLDQGGNIQYF.

V gene TRBV2 combines with J gene TRBJ2-3; no definite D call. This CDR3 contains 11 residues. Germline V lookup: CDR1 SNHLY, CDR2 FYNNEI. V lost 6 bases and J lost 3, with 4 bases in between. The CDR3 loop reads CASSQTDTQYF. CDR3 bases: TGTGCCAGCAGCCAAACAGATACGCAGTATTTT.

The chain employs TRBV6-5 and TRBJ1-5, with TRBD1 matching 8 bases. The CDR3 spans 15 residues. Per germline, CDR1 MNHEY and CDR2 SVGAGI. V lost 6 bases, J lost 0 bases, and 4 bases stayed unmatched. The CDR3 DNA sequence: TGTGCCAGCAGGCCGACAGGGGATAGCAATCAGCCCCAGCATTTT. Translating it yields CASRPTGDSNQPQHF.

The genes are TRBV9 and TRBJ2-5; 16 positions match TRBD2. The CDR3 length is 18 residues. Germline loops: CDR1 SGDLS, CDR2 YYNGEE. J was trimmed by 5 bases and V by 1 base; bases with no gene match: 8. CDR3 nucleotide sequence: TGTGCCAGCAGCGTACGCGGGACTAGCGGGGGGGCCGGGGAGACCCAGTACTTC. This codes for CASSVRGTSGGAGETQYF.

The chain has TRBV19 and TRBJ2-5; possible D gene TRBD2, 5 bases. The CDR3 has 13 amino acids. Trimming cost V 7 bases and J 5 bases, with 14 bases left between them. The V gene's germline CDR1 is LNHDA and CDR2 SQIVND (reference sequence). The CDR3 coding sequence is TGTGCCAGTACCACGCGGGTCGGGGAGACCCAGTACTTC. Translation gives CASTTRVGETQYF.

This chain connects TRBV29-1 to TRBJ1-4; no definite D call. In germline, CDR1 is SQVTM, CDR2 ANQGSEA. Trimming shortened V by 6 bases and J by 8 bases, and 13 bases separated the two germline ends. The CDR3 is 12 amino acids. CDR3 loop: CSVRAGGEKLFF. The DNA for the CDR3 is TGCAGCGTCCGGGCAGGAGGGGAAAAACTGTTTTTT.

The genes are TRBV7-3 and TRBJ2-3; D remains ambiguous. Germline V gene sequence: CDR1 SGHTA, CDR2 FQGTGA. The CDR3 contains 13 residues. Trimming removed 3 bases at V and 4 bases at J, with 8 bases between. The DNA of the CDR3 is TGTGCCAGCAGCTTCTCTCGGGCAGATACGCAGTATTTT. This translates into CASSFSRADTQYF.

This chain uses TRBV7-9 with TRBJ1-1, with D possibly TRBD1 on 5 matching bases. Germline CDR1 reads SEHNR; CDR2 reads FQNEAQ (reference sequence). V was trimmed by 7 bases and J by 1 base, leaving 10 bases between them. This CDR3 comprises 13 residues. The CDR3 region is CASTRQTNTEAFF. Written as DNA, the CDR3 is TGTGCCAGCACCAGACAGACGAACACTGAAGCTTTCTTT.

On this clone itself: Other DNA sequences from this sample encode an identical CDR3 as well. The chain joins TRBV5-1 to TRBJ1-2; the D gene is possibly TRBD1 (5 bases). The V and J ends lost 2 bases and 1 base respectively, with 6 bases between them. The CDR3 has 13 amino acids. Germline CDR1 SGHRS, CDR2 YFSETQ. DNA for the CDR3: TGCGCCAGCAGCTTAGACAGTAACTATGGCTACACCTTC. Protein product: CASSLDSNYGYTF.

The gene calls are TRBV5-1 and TRBJ1-2; 7 bases agree with TRBD1. Germline CDR1 SGHRS, CDR2 YFSETQ. Germline trimming cut 0 bases from V and 0 bases from J; bases unmatched to any gene: 2. The CDR3 is made up of 15 amino acids. The CDR3 loop is CASSLGTGTNYGYTF. For the CDR3, the DNA is TGCGCCAGCAGCTTGGGGACAGGAACTAACTATGGCTACACCTTC.

This chain joins TRBV9 and TRBJ2-3; no firm D call. Deletions cut 6 bases from V and 3 bases from J, with 17 bases between. CDR3 size: 15 residues. Germline assignment: CDR1 SGDLS and CDR2 YYNGEE. The CDR3 spells CASTPAAQPTDTQYF. CDR3 coding DNA: TGTGCCAGCACCCCCGCGGCGCAGCCTACAGATACGCAGTATTTT.

This clone was detected only a few times. The chain is built from TRBV7-6 and TRBJ2-5; TRBD2 might be the D (6 bases). Germline V gene lookup returns CDR1 SGHVS and CDR2 FNYEAQ. This CDR3 has 13 amino acids. Trimming cost V 5 bases and J 2 bases, with 9 bases left between them. The CDR3 nucleotides read TGTGCCAGCAGCATCGGACTACAAGAGACCCAGTACTTC. Residues: CASSIGLQETQYF.

This clone came up once. V and J are TRBV2 and TRBJ2-2, with TRBD2 matching over 14 bases. The V segment lost 7 bases and the J segment 2 bases; nucleotides outside the gene matches: 6. The CDR3 covers 17 residues. The germline gives CDR1 SNHLY, CDR2 FYNNEI. CDR3 coding DNA: TGTGCCAGCACCGGGACTAGCGGGGGCCTCAACACCGGGGAGCTGTTTTTT. Protein sequence: CASTGTSGGLNTGELFF.